This TCR beta chain was captured in a study of Ad26.COV2.S vaccination and SARS-CoV-2 variants. The study's findings and limits: Post-vaccination spike-specific CD8+ and CD4+ T cell responses reportedly had substantial breadth. Vaccinees and placebo recipients showed similar non-spike TCR breadth. People given the vaccine had a wider spike-specific TCR breadth than placebo recipients did.

About this clone itself: Its antigen is not known.

Profiling relied on immunoSEQ multiplex PCR, and the TCRdb table lists in-frame clones only, not all of them. The sample yields about 420,000 clones, roughly 90% seen once. The treatment: 15 to 20 received Ad26.COV2.S at low or high dose, single or two shots; five or six received placebo; per-sample allocation not given. Vaccine and placebo recipients were sampled on day 63 after the first injection. This TCR came from a person aged 18 to 59 who received the Ad26.COV2.S COVID-19 vaccine or a placebo. The starting material was peripheral blood, obtained in a trial of Ad26.COV2.S vaccine versus placebo.

The CDR3 loop is CASSLWGPNYGYTF. The DNA for the CDR3 is TGTGCCAGCAGCTTGTGGGGGCCTAACTATGGCTACACCTTC. The chain joins TRBV5-8 to TRBJ1-2; D might be TRBD1 (6 bases). Between the trimmed V and J ends, which lost 1 base and 0 bases, there was a span of 7 bases. The germline gives CDR1 SGHTS, CDR2 YDEGEE. The CDR3 extends over 14 amino acids.